The 10 T cell receptor beta chains listed next were all sequenced from one sample in a study of quantifying T cell responses using KT2 cells (dated by TCRdb to about 2017). About the study as a whole: RNA was DNase-treated and reverse transcribed with TCR alpha and beta constant-region primers, mostly using SuperScript III.

Library preparation was by UMI-ligation and nested PCR. This sample was sequenced with an Illumina MiSeq. T4 RNA ligase 1 was used to ligate a single-stranded oligonucleotide containing the Illumina SP2 sequence and a UMI to the 3' end of the cDNA. PCR1 used approximately 4 cycles (98 degrees C 15 s, 69 degrees C 30 s, 72 degrees C 40 s), and the beta primer was an equimolar mix of RC1.1 and RC1.2 that covered TRBC1 and TRBC2. TCRdb reran the public reads through fastp at Q25 and MiXCR, keeping productive beta chains. Every distinct CDR3 protein forms one entry, paired with its most common genes and DNA. The sample contains 25,000 to 35,000 distinct CDR3 sequences, approximately 10% of them found a single time. 9.5% to 10% of the sample comes from the top ten. The sequenced material came from PBMCs spiked with cells of the T cell clone KT2. These TCRs come from a human donor.

This clonotype has ten or more counts. This chain joins TRBV29-1 and TRBJ2-5, with D tentatively TRBD2 (6 bases). CDR3 size: 11 residues. Trimming removed 4 bases at V and 10 bases at J, with 13 bases between. The germline V gene has CDR1 SQVTM and CDR2 ANQGSEA. The CDR3 loop reads CSVVGGEVQYF. CDR3 coding DNA: TGCAGCGTTGTGGGGGGAGAAGTCCAGTACTTC.

This clonotype was recorded many times. This chain connects TRBV19 to TRBJ2-1; maybe TRBD1 (7 bases). Per germline, CDR1 LNHDA and CDR2 SQIVND (reference sequence). The CDR3 length is 12 residues. The V and J ends lost 5 bases and 9 bases respectively, with 11 bases between them. CDR3 loop: CASSSQGGEQFF. The CDR3 nucleotides read TGTGCCAGTAGTTCTCAGGGGGGTGAGCAGTTCTTC.

This clonotype was seen repeatedly, ten times or more. This chain uses TRBV4-1 with TRBJ1-4; D uncertain. This CDR3 comprises 13 residues. From germline, CDR1 is MGHRA and CDR2 YSYEKL. Trimming took 4 bases from V and 8 from J, leaving 11 bases between them. The CDR3 nucleotides are TGCGCCAGCAGCCCCAGATTGATGGAAAAACTGTTTTTT. It yields the protein CASSPRLMEKLFF.

This clonotype was found a few times. The V and J genes are TRBV4-1 and TRBJ1-2; maybe TRBD1 (6 bases). V gave up 0 bases and J gave up 4 bases, with 21 bases separating them. Germline CDR1 and CDR2: MGHRA and YSYEKL. This CDR3 region has 18 residues. The CDR3 bases are TGCGCCAGCAGCCAAGAGAGGGGGTTGGAGGGGCCCCTCTATGGCTACACCTTC. Protein product: CASSQERGLEGPLYGYTF.

This clonotype was seen more than once but under ten times. V and J are TRBV5-1 and TRBJ2-5, with 13 nucleotides matching TRBD2. CDR1 is SGHRS and CDR2 is YFSETQ in the germline V gene. J gave up 0 bases and V 4 bases, and 12 bases lay outside the gene matches. The CDR3 length is 19 residues. The CDR3 reads CASSPRTGTSGDYQETQYF. The CDR3 nucleotides are TGCGCCAGCAGCCCGCGTACCGGGACTAGCGGGGATTACCAAGAGACCCAGTACTTC.

V usage is TRBV7-9 and J usage is TRBJ2-7; no firm D call. The V end was cut by 3 bases, the J end by 2 bases, with 23 bases between. Germline CDR1 reads SEHNR; CDR2 reads FQNEAQ (reference sequence). The CDR3 totals 18 residues. CDR3 DNA: TGTGCCAGCAGCTTTGACGGGCCAATTTCAGTTCTTGCCTACGAGCAGTACTTC. This encodes CASSFDGPISVLAYEQYF. Supplemented by reference TRBV7-9 and TRBJ2-7, the full variable domain reads DTGVSQNPRHKITKRGQNVTFRCDPISEHNRLYWYRQTLGQGPEFLTYFQNEAQLEKSRLLSDRFSAERPKGSFSTLEIQRTEQGDSAMYLCASSFDGPISVLAYEQYFGPGTRLTVT.

This clonotype was seen a few times. The V call is TRBV20-1, the J call TRBJ1-3; 9 positions agree with TRBD1. Germline CDR1 reads DFQATT; CDR2 reads SNEGSKA (reference sequence). With 3 bases clipped from V and 3 bases from J, the junction kept 6 bases outside the gene matches. The CDR3 spans 15 residues. Here the CDR3 reads CSASPDRGNGNTIYF. CDR3 sequence (DNA): TGCAGTGCTAGCCCGGACAGGGGTAATGGAAACACCATATATTTT.

This clonotype was picked up many times. V usage is TRBV20-1 and J usage is TRBJ2-3, with 9 bases aligning to TRBD2. The CDR3 extends over 17 amino acids. V shed 0 bases, J shed 2 bases, and the junction held 9 bases outside the gene matches. Germline values: CDR1 DFQATT, CDR2 SNEGSKA (reference sequence). The CDR3 DNA reads as TGCAGTGCTAGAGATCGATCTAGCGGGACCCTCACAGATACGCAGTATTTT. This codes for CSARDRSSGTLTDTQYF.

There are many counts of this clonotype. Written as DNA, the CDR3 is TGTGCCAGCAGCCGAAACAAAAGGGAGCAGTACTTC. The encoded protein is CASSRNKREQYF. This sequence joins TRBV3-1 and TRBJ2-7; D ambiguous. In germline, CDR1 is LGHDT, CDR2 YNNKEL (reference sequence). Trimming cost V 4 bases and J 7 bases, with 11 bases left between them. The CDR3 sequence is 12 residues long.

In its sample, this clonotype was seen a few times. The chain combines TRBV15 with TRBJ2-1, with D possibly TRBD1 on 6 matching bases. The CDR3 covers 15 residues. Between the trimmed V and J ends, which lost 4 bases and 1 base, there was a span of 11 bases. CDR1 and CDR2 from the germline V gene are LNHNV and YYDKDF (reference sequence). This CDR3 reads CATSTIQGSYNEQFF. For the CDR3, the DNA is TGTGCCACCAGCACAATACAGGGTTCCTACAATGAGCAGTTCTTC.